This T cell receptor (beta chain) emerged from a study of tumor-infiltrating lymphocytes in primary liver carcinoma. Study as a whole: Tumor staging was T1-T3 N0M0; sizes spanned roughly 4.2 to 10 cm across.

With respect to this clonotype: The junction differs from germline at one of its ends, possibly a read error.

In germline, CDR1 is SGHAT, CDR2 FQDESV (reference sequence). CDR3 size: 16 residues. The source material, about 20-30 mg of unsorted bulk tissue, was used to co-extract RNA and DNA. Those sampled were patients whose primary liver carcinoma was treated by surgical resection. Using a constant-region primer together with ProtoScript II reverse transcriptase, TCR beta cDNA was made from roughly 520 ng of total RNA. Nested multiplex PCR, run for three rounds with slightly modified ARM-PCR, yielded TCR beta libraries. In the first two PCR rounds, TRBV1-TRBV30 forward primers were paired with a C-beta reverse primer, and each round lasted roughly 10 cycles. Using its own MiXCR run on the multiplex PCR reads, TCRdb lists one record per CDR3 protein. The table includes approximately 92,000 distinct CDR3 sequences, just over 65% detected once.

Specimen: tumor-adjacent normal liver tissue. The rearrangement joins TRBV11-1 to TRBJ2-3; the match to TRBD1 covers 9 bases. The clonotype was recovered from a middle-aged man with primary liver carcinoma and hepatitis B virus infection. CDR3 sequence: CVSNTAQGAQADTQYF. DNA for the CDR3: TGTGTCAGCAACACCGCACAGGGGGCCCAAGCAGATACGCAGTATTTT.